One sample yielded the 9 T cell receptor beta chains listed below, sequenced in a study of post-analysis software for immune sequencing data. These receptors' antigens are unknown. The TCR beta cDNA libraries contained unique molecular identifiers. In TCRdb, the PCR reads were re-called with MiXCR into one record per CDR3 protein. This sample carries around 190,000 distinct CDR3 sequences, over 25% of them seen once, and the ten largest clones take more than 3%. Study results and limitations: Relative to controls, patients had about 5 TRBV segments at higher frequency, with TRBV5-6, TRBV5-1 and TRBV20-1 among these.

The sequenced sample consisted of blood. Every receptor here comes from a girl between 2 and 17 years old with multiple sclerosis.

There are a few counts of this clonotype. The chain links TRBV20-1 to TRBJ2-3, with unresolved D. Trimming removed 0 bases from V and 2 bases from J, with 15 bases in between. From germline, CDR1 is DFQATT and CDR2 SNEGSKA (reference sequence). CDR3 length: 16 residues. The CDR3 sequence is CSARDPRSPATDTQYF. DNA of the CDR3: TGCAGTGCTAGAGATCCCCGGAGTCCCGCCACAGATACGCAGTATTTT.

The CDR3 region has the DNA TGCGCCAGCAGCTGGGGGACTAGTTTAGGAAAAAACGAGCAGTTCTTC. Translation gives CASSWGTSLGKNEQFF. The chain employs TRBV5-1 and TRBJ2-1; the match to TRBD2 covers 8 bases. CDR1 is SGHRS and CDR2 is YFSETQ in the germline V gene. The CDR3 loop spans 16 amino acids. The J segment lost 10 bases and the V segment lost 3 bases, leaving 15 bases of the junction unmatched.

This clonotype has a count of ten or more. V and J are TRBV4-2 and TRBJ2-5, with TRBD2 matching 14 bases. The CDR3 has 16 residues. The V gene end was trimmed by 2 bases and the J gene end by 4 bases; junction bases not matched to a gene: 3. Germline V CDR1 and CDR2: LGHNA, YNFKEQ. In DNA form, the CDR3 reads TGTGCCAGCAGCCAACCCGGACTAGCGGGAGGAGAGACCCAGTACTTC. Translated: CASSQPGLAGGETQYF.

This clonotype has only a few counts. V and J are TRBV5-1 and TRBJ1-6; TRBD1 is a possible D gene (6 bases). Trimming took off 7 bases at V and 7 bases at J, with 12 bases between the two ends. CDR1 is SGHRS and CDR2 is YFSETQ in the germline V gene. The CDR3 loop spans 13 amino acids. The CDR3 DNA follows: TGCGCCAGCTCGGACAGTGTGAATTCACCCCTCCACTTT. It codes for CASSDSVNSPLHF. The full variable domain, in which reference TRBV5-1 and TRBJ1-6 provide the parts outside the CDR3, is KAGVTQTPRYLIKTRGQQVTLSCSPISGHRSVSWYQQTPGQGLQFLFEYFSETQRNKGNFPGRFSGRQFSNSRSEMNVSTLELGDSALYLCASSDSVNSPLHFGNGTRLTVT.

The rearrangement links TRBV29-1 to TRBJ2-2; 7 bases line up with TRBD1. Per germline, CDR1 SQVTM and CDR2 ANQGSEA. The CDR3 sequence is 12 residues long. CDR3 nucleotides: TGCGGCGGCCGGGACAGCACCGGGGAGCTGTTTTTT. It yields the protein CGGRDSTGELFF.

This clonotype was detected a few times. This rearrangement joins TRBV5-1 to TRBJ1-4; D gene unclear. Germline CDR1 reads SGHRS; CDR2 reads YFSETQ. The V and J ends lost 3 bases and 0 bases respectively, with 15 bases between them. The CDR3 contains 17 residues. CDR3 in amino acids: CASSSRSGRATNEKLFF. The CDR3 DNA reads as TGCGCCAGCAGCTCGCGGTCGGGCCGTGCAACTAATGAAAAACTGTTTTTT.

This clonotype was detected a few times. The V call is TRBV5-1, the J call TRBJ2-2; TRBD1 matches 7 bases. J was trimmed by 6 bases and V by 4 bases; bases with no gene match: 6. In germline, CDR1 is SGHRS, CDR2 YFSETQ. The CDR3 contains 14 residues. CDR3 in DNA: TGCGCCAGCAGCCCAGGGACAGCGGCCGGGGAGCTGTTTTTT. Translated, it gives CASSPGTAAGELFF.

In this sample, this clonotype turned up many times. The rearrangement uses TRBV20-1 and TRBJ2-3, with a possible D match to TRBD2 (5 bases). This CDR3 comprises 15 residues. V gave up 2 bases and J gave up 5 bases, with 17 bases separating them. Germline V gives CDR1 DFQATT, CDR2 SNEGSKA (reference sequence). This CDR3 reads CSARRPAGRGDTQYF. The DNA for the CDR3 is TGCAGTGCTAGACGGCCGGCAGGCCGGGGAGATACGCAGTATTTT.

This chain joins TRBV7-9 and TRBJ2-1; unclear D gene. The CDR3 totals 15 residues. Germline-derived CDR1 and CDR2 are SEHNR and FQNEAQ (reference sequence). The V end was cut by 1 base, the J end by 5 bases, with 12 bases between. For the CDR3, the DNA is TGTGCCAGCAGCTTAGTAGGCGGACCTGACAATGAGCAGTTCTTC. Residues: CASSLVGGPDNEQFF.